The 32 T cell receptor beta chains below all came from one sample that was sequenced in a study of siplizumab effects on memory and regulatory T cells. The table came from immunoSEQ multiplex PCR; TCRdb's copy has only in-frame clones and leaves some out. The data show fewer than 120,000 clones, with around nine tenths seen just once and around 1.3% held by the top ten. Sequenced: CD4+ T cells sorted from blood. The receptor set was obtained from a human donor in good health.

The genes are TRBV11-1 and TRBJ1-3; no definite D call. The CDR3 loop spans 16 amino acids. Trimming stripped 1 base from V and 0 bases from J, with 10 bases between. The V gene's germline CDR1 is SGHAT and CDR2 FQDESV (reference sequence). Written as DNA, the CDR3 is TGTGCCAGCAGCTTAGGCCGGACGAGCTCTGGAAACACCATATATTTT. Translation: CASSLGRTSSGNTIYF.

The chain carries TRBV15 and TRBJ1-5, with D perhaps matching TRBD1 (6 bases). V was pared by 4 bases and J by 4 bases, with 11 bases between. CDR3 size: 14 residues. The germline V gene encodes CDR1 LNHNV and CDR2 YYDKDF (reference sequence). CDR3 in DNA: TGTGCCACCAGCATTCAGGGGACTAATCAGCCCCAGCATTTT. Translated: CATSIQGTNQPQHF.

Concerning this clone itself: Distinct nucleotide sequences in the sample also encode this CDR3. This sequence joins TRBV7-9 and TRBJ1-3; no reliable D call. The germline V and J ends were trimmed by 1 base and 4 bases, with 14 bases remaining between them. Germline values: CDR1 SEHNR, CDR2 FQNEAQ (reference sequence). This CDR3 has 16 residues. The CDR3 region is CASSLERGAGGNTIYF. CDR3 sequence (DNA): TGTGCCAGCAGCTTAGAGCGGGGTGCGGGAGGAAACACCATATATTTT.

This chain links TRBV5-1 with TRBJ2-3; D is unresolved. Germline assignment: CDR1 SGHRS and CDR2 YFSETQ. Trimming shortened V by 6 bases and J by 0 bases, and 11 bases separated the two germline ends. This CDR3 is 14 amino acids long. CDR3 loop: CASTLRMSTDTQYF. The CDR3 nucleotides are TGCGCCAGCACCCTCCGAATGAGCACAGATACGCAGTATTTT.

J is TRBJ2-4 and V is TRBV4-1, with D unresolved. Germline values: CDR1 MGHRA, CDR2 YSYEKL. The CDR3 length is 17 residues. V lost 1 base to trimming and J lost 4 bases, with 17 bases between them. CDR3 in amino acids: CASSQAVPSWAKNIQYF. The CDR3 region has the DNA TGCGCCAGCAGCCAAGCCGTGCCCTCCTGGGCAAAAAACATTCAGTACTTC.

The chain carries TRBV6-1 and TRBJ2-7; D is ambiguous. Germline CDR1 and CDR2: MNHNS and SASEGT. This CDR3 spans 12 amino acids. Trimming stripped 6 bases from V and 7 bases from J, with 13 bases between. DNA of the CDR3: TGTGCCAGCAGAGGACGACTGGGGGAGCAGTACTTC. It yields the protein CASRGRLGEQYF.

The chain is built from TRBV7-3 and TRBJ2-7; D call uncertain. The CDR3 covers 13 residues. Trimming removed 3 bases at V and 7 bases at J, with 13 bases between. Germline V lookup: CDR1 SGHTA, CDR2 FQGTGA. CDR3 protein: CASSLPPAGEQYF. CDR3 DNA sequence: TGTGCCAGCAGCTTGCCCCCCGCCGGGGAGCAGTACTTC.

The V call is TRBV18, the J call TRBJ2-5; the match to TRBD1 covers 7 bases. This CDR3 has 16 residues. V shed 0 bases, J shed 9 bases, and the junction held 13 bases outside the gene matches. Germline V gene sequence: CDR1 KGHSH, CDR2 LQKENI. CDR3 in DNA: TGTGCCAGCTCACCACCTTCAACAGGGGAAAGGAGGCCCCAGTACTTC. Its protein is CASSPPSTGERRPQYF.

The CDR3 nucleotides read TGTGCCAGCCGTGGACTAGCGGGGACATACGAGCAGTACTTC. This sequence encodes CASRGLAGTYEQYF. This chain links TRBV6-5 with TRBJ2-7; 12 bases line up with TRBD2. The V and J ends lost 8 bases and 4 bases, in that order; junction bases with no gene match: 6. CDR3 length: 14 amino acids. Germline loops: CDR1 MNHEY, CDR2 SVGAGI.

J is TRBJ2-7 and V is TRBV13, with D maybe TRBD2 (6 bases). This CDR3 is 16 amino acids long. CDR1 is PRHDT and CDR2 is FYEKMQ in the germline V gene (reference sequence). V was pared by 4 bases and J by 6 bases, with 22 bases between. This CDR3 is CASSSSFTSSSAEQYF. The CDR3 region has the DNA TGTGCCAGCAGCTCCTCTTTTACTAGCAGTTCCGCCGAGCAGTACTTC.

CDR3 in DNA: TGTGCCAGCAGGGAGGGATGGTCCTACAATGAGCAGTTCTTC. It yields the protein CASREGWSYNEQFF. The chain employs TRBV6-1 and TRBJ2-1; D possibly corresponds to TRBD2 (6 bases). The CDR3 consists of 14 residues. Trimming left V 6 bases short and J 1 base short, with 10 bases between. The germline V gene encodes CDR1 MNHNS and CDR2 SASEGT.

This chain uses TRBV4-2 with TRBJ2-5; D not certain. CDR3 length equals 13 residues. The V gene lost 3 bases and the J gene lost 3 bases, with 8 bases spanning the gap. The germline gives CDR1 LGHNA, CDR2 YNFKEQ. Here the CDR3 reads CASSQGLKETQYF. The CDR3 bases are TGTGCCAGCAGCCAGGGTCTTAAAGAGACCCAGTACTTC.

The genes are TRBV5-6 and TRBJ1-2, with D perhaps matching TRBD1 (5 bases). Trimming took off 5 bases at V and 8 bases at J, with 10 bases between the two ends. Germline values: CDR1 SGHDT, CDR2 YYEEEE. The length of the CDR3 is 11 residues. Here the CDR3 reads CASSGGAGYTF. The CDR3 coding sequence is TGTGCCAGCAGTGGAGGGGCGGGCTACACCTTC.

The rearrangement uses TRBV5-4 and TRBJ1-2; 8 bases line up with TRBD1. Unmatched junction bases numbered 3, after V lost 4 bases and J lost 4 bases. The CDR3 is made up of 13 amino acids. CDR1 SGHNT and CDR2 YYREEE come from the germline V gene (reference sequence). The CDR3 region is CASSHDRGYGYTF. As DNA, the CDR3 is TGTGCCAGCAGCCACGACAGGGGCTATGGCTACACCTTC.

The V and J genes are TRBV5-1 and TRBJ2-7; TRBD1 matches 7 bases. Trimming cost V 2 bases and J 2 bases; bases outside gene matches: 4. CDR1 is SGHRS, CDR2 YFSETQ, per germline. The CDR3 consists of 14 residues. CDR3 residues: CASSFMDRTYEQYF. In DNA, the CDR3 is TGCGCCAGCAGCTTTATGGACAGGACCTACGAGCAGTACTTC. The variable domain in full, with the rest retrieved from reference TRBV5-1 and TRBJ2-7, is KAGVTQTPRYLIKTRGQQVTLSCSPISGHRSVSWYQQTPGQGLQFLFEYFSETQRNKGNFPGRFSGRQFSNSRSEMNVSTLELGDSALYLCASSFMDRTYEQYFGPGTRLTVT.

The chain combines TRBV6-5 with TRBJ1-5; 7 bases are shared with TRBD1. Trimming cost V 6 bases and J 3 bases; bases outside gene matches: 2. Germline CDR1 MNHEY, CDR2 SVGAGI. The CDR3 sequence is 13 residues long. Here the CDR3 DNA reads TGTGCCAGCAGGGGACAGCACAATCAGCCCCAGCATTTT. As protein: CASRGQHNQPQHF.

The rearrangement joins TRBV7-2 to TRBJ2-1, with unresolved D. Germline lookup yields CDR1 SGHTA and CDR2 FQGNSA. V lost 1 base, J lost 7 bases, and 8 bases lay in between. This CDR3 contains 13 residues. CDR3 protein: CASSLDSVNEQFF. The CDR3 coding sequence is TGTGCCAGCAGCTTAGATTCGGTGAATGAGCAGTTCTTC.

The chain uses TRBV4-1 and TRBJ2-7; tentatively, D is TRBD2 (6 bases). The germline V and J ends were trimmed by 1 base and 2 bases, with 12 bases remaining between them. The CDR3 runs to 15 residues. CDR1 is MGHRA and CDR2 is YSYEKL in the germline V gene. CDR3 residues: CASSQGYGSTYEQYF. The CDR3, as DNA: TGCGCCAGCAGCCAAGGCTACGGGAGCACCTACGAGCAGTACTTC.

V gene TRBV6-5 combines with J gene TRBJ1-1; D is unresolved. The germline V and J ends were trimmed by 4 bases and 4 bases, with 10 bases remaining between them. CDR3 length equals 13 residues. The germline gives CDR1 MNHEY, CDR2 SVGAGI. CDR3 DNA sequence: TGTGCCAGCAGTTTTCACGGTGGCACTGAAGCTTTCTTT. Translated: CASSFHGGTEAFF.

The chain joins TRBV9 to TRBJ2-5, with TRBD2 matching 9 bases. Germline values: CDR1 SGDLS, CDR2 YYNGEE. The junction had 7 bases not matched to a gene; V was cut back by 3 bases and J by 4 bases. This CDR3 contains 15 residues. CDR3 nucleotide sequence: TGTGCCAGCAGCGGCCGGACTAGCGAGAGAGAGACCCAGTACTTC. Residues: CASSGRTSERETQYF.

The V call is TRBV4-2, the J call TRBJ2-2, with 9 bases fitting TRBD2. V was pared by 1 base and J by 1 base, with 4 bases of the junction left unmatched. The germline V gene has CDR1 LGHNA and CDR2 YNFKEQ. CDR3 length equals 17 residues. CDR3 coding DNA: TGTGCCAGCAGCCAAGCGACTAGCGGTGGGAACACCGGGGAGCTGTTTTTT. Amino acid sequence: CASSQATSGGNTGELFF.

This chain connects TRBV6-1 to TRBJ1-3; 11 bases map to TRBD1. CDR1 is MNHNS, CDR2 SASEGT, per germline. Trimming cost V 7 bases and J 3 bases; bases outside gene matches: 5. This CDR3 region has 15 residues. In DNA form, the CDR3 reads TGTGCCAGCATATTGGACAGGGGGCTTGGAAACACCATATATTTT. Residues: CASILDRGLGNTIYF.

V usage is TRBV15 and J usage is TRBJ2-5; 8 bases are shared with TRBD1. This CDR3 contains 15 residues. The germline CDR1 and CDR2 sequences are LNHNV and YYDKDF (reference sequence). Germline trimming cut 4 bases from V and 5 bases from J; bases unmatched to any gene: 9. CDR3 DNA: TGTGCCACCAGCACAAGACAGGGGACCGGCGAGACCCAGTACTTC. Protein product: CATSTRQGTGETQYF.

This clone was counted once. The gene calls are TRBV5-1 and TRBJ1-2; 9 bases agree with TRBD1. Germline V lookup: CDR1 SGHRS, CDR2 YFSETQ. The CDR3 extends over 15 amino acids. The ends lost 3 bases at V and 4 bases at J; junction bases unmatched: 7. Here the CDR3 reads CASSSGTGGFYGYTF. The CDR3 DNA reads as TGCGCCAGCAGCTCCGGCACAGGGGGCTTCTATGGCTACACCTTC.

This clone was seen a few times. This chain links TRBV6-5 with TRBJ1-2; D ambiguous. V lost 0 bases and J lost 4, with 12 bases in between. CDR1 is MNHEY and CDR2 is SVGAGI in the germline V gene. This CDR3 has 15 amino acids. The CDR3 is CASSYSIAGRYGYTF. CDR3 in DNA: TGTGCCAGCAGTTACTCGATTGCGGGCCGCTATGGCTACACCTTC.

DNA for the CDR3: TGTGCCAGCACCTTAACATCCTACGAGCAGTACTTC. Protein product: CASTLTSYEQYF. V usage is TRBV6-5 and J usage is TRBJ2-7; D remains unclear. The CDR3 extends over 12 amino acids. Trimming stripped 7 bases from V and 1 base from J, with 8 bases between. Germline V CDR1 and CDR2: MNHEY, SVGAGI.

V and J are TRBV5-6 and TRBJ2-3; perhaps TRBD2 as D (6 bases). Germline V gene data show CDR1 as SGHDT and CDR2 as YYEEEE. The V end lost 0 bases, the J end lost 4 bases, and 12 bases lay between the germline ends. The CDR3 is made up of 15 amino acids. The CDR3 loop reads CASSLGLGGADTQYF. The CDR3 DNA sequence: TGTGCCAGCAGCTTGGGCCTGGGGGGTGCAGATACGCAGTATTTT.

DNA of the CDR3: TGTGCCAGCAGCTTAGGGGCTAGAGGGGAGACCCAGTACTTC. It codes for CASSLGARGETQYF. This chain uses TRBV7-2 with TRBJ2-5; possible D gene TRBD2, 5 bases. Germline assignment: CDR1 SGHTA and CDR2 FQGNSA. There are 14 residues in the CDR3. The V and J ends lost 1 base and 5 bases respectively, with 11 bases between them. The variable domain in full, with the rest retrieved from reference TRBV7-2 and TRBJ2-5, is GAGVSQSPSNKVTEKGKDVELRCDPISGHTALYWYRQSLGQGLEFLIYFQGNSAPDKSGLPSDRFSAERTGGSVSTLTIQRTQQEDSAVYLCASSLGARGETQYFGPGTRLLVL.

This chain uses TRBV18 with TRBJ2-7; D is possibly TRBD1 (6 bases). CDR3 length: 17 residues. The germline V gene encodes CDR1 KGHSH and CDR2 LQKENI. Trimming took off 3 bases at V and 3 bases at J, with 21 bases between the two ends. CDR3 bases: TGTGCCAGCTCACCGTACAGGGCGTTACTTTATCTCTACGAGCAGTACTTC. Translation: CASSPYRALLYLYEQYF.

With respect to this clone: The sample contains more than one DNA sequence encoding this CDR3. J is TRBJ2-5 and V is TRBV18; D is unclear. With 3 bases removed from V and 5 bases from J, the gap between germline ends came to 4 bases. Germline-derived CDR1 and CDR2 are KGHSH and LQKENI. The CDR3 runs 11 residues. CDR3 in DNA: TGTGCCAGCTCACCGGGGGAGACCCAGTACTTC. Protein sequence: CASSPGETQYF.

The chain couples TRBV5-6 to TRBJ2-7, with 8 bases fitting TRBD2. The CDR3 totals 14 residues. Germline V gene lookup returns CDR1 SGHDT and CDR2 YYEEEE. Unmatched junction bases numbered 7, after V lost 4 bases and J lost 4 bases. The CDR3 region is CASSDSGGLYEQYF. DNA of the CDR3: TGTGCCAGCAGCGACTCGGGAGGGTTATACGAGCAGTACTTC.

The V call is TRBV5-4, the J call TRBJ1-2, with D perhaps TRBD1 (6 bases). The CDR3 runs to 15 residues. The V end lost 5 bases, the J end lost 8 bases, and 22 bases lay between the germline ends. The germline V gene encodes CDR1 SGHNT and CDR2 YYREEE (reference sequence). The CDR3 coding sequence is TGTGCCAGCAGGCTAATCGGCGGGGGGCGAAACGGCTACACCTTC. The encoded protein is CASRLIGGGRNGYTF.